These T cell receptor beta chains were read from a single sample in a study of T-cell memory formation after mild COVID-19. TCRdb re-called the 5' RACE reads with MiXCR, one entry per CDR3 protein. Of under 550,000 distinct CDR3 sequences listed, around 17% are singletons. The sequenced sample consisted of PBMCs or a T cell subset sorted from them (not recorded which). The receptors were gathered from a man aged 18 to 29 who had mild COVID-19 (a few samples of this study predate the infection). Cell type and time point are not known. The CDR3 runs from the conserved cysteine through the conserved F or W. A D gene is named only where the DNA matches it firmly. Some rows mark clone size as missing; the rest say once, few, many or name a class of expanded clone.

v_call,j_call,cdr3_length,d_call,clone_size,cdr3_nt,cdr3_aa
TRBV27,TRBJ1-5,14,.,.,TGTGCCAGCAGTTTTATGGATAGCAATCAGCCCCAGCATTTT,CASSFMDSNQPQHF
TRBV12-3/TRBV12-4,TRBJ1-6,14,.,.,TGTGCCAGCAGCAGGGATATACTTAATTCACCCCTCCACTTT,CASSRDILNSPLHF
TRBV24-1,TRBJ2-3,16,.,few,TGTGCCACCAGTGATCCCCGGGATGGCGGCACAGATACGCAGTATTTT,CATSDPRDGGTDTQYF
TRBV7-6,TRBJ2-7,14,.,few,TGTGCCAGCAGCGCCAACACCAGAGGTTACGAGCAGTACTTC,CASSANTRGYEQYF
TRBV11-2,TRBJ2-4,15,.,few,TGTGCCAGCAGTTCTCTGTGGACAGCCAAAAACATTCAGTACTTC,CASSSLWTAKNIQYF
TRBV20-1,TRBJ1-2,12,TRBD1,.,TGCAGTGCTGGACAGGGGAACTATGGCTACACCTTC,CSAGQGNYGYTF
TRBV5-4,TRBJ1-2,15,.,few,TGTGCCAGCAGCTCTAGATCGGACAGCAACTATGGCTACACCTTC,CASSSRSDSNYGYTF
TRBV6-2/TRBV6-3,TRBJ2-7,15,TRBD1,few,TGTGCCAGCAGCCGGGACAGGGGGCCCACCTACGAGCAGTACTTC,CASSRDRGPTYEQYF
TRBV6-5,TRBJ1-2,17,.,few,TGTGCCAGCAGTTACGATCAAAATTCGGCGAGCTCCCATGGCTACACCTTC,CASSYDQNSASSHGYTF
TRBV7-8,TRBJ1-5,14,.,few,TGTGCCAGCAGCCCTCAAATTCGGGGTCAGCCCCAGCATTTT,CASSPQIRGQPQHF
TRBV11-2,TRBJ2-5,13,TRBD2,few,TGTGCCAGCAGCCCAGCGGGGGCTTGGACCCAGTACTTC,CASSPAGAWTQYF